Following are 22 T cell receptor beta chains from one sample sequenced in a study of blood T cell repertoires in COVID-19. Sequencing used immunoSEQ multiplex PCR; TCRdb keeps in-frame clones, though not all of them. The sample carries roughly 100,000 clones, over 75% recorded once. Sequenced sample: peripheral blood. These receptors were collected from a man at least 80 years old with acute or convalescent COVID-19.

The chain links TRBV10-3 to TRBJ2-7; D might be TRBD2 (6 bases). Germline-derived CDR1 and CDR2 are ENHRY and SYGVKD. V was cut by 6 bases and J by 2 bases, with 11 bases left in between. CDR3 length: 13 amino acids. The CDR3 here is CAIRRDGPYEQYF. CDR3 coding DNA: TGTGCCATCAGGCGGGACGGACCCTACGAGCAGTACTTC.

The J gene is TRBJ1-1, the V gene TRBV7-6, with 7 nucleotides matching TRBD1. Trimming at V came to 8 bases and at J to 0 bases, leaving 12 bases not matched to a gene. The CDR3 runs 16 residues. Per germline, CDR1 SGHVS and CDR2 FNYEAQ. This CDR3 is CASSEGGGFLNTEAFF. CDR3 nucleotide sequence: TGTGCCAGCTCCGAAGGAGGGGGCTTTCTGAACACTGAAGCTTTCTTT.

V gene TRBV7-3 combines with J gene TRBJ2-2; 10 bases are a match to TRBD1. This CDR3 has 16 amino acids. Germline loops: CDR1 SGHTA, CDR2 FQGTGA. J was trimmed by 6 bases and V by 1 base; bases with no gene match: 5. DNA of the CDR3: TGTGCCAGCAGCTTAATAGGGACAGGGGCTCCCGGGGAGCTGTTTTTT. Protein product: CASSLIGTGAPGELFF.

This clone was recorded only once. The V and J genes are TRBV3-1 (or the pseudogene TRBV3-2) and TRBJ2-1; D is possibly TRBD2 (6 bases). The germline gives CDR1 LGHDT, CDR2 YNNKEL (reference sequence). V lost 1 base to trimming and J lost 8 bases, with 15 bases between them. The CDR3 consists of 15 residues. The CDR3 DNA reads as TGTGCCAGCAGCCAAGGTATTGCGGGGCCGGATGAGCAGTTCTTC. The encoded protein is CASSQGIAGPDEQFF.

The chain joins TRBV5-1 to TRBJ1-3, with TRBD1 matching 7 bases. J was trimmed by 9 bases and V by 0 bases; bases with no gene match: 9. CDR3 size: 15 residues. The germline CDR1 and CDR2 sequences are SGHRS and YFSETQ. The CDR3, as DNA: TGCGCCAGCAGCTTGGATGTCAGGGGGTTTGGCACCATATATTTT. Its translation is CASSLDVRGFGTIYF.

The V gene is TRBV27, the J gene TRBJ1-6, with 7 nucleotides matching TRBD1. The CDR3 runs to 16 residues. CDR1 and CDR2 from the germline V gene are MNHEY and SMNVEV (reference sequence). V shed 3 bases and J 10 bases; nucleotides not matched to a gene: 12. CDR3 nucleotide sequence: TGTGCCAGCAGTTTCCAAACAGGGGTAGCAGCATCACCCCTCCACTTT. This encodes CASSFQTGVAASPLHF.

The chain joins TRBV4-1 to TRBJ2-1, with 9 bases fitting TRBD2. The CDR3 length is 17 residues. V gave up 2 bases and J gave up 3 bases; unmatched junction bases: 8. Germline V gene lookup returns CDR1 MGHRA and CDR2 YSYEKL. The DNA for the CDR3 is TGCGCCAGCAGCCAATTCGTGGGCGGGGGGGACTACAATGAGCAGTTCTTC. Protein: CASSQFVGGGDYNEQFF.

The chain uses TRBV5-4 and TRBJ1-3, with D perhaps matching TRBD1 (6 bases). The V end lost 5 bases, the J end lost 4 bases, and 16 bases lay between the germline ends. CDR1 is SGHNT and CDR2 is YYREEE in the germline V gene (reference sequence). The CDR3 spans 15 residues. The CDR3 reads CASSEADRAGNTIYF. The CDR3 region has the DNA TGTGCCAGCAGTGAAGCGGACAGAGCGGGAAACACCATATATTTT. Together with reference TRBV5-4 and TRBJ1-3, the CDR3 gives the full variable domain: ETGVTQSPTHLIKTRGQQVTLRCSSQSGHNTVSWYQQALGQGPQFIFQYYREEENGRGNFPPRFSGLQFPNYSSELNVNALELDDSALYLCASSEADRAGNTIYFGEGSWLTVV.

The V call is TRBV27, the J call TRBJ2-5; TRBD1 is a possible D gene (6 bases). Germline CDR1 reads MNHEY; CDR2 reads SMNVEV (reference sequence). The V end lost 8 bases, the J end lost 3 bases, and 10 bases lay between the germline ends. CDR3 length: 12 residues. DNA for the CDR3: TGTGCCAGCGGCGACAGGAAAGAGACCCAGTACTTC. This gives the protein CASGDRKETQYF.

The chain combines TRBV19 with TRBJ2-3, with unresolved D. The germline V gene encodes CDR1 LNHDA and CDR2 SQIVND (reference sequence). Trimming took off 3 bases at V and 0 bases at J, with 10 bases between the two ends. This CDR3 comprises 15 residues. The CDR3 nucleotides are TGTGCCAGTAGTATCCTGACAACTAGCACAGATACGCAGTATTTT. Amino acid sequence: CASSILTTSTDTQYF.

The rearrangement joins TRBV27 to TRBJ2-7; perhaps TRBD1 as D (6 bases). Trimming shortened V by 2 bases and J by 2 bases, and 10 bases separated the two germline ends. The CDR3 consists of 14 residues. Per the germline V gene, CDR1 is MNHEY and CDR2 is SMNVEV (reference sequence). CDR3 nucleotide sequence: TGTGCCAGCAGTTTAGGGGGCCCTACCTACGAGCAGTACTTC. As protein: CASSLGGPTYEQYF.

This clone has only a few counts. The chain links TRBV4-2 to TRBJ1-5; the match to TRBD1 covers 9 bases. V lost 1 base, J lost 3 bases, and 7 bases stayed unmatched. Germline CDR1 LGHNA, CDR2 YNFKEQ. The CDR3 extends over 17 amino acids. The CDR3 spells CASSQVRTGENNQPQHF. The CDR3 nucleotides are TGTGCCAGCAGCCAAGTTCGGACAGGGGAGAACAATCAGCCCCAGCATTTT.

The CDR3 loop is CASSSKPQGQGPTGELFF. The DNA for the CDR3 is TGTGCCAGCAGTTCAAAACCCCAGGGACAGGGTCCCACCGGGGAGCTGTTTTTT. The chain employs TRBV27 and TRBJ2-2; 9 nucleotides align to TRBD1. The V gene's germline CDR1 is MNHEY and CDR2 SMNVEV (reference sequence). V trimming: 4 bases; J trimming: 4 bases; junction bases outside the gene matches: 13. The CDR3 contains 18 residues.

This chain uses TRBV27 with TRBJ1-1; 12 bases line up with TRBD1. This CDR3 is 15 amino acids long. Germline CDR1 MNHEY, CDR2 SMNVEV (reference sequence). J gave up 8 bases and V 6 bases, and 10 bases lay outside the gene matches. CDR3 DNA: TGTGCCAGCAGGGCATCGGGACAGGGGGCAATGGAAGCTTTCTTT. Residues: CASRASGQGAMEAFF.

This clone was seen a few times. The rearrangement links TRBV18 to TRBJ1-1; TRBD1 is a possible D gene (6 bases). The CDR3 loop spans 17 amino acids. In germline, CDR1 is KGHSH, CDR2 LQKENI. V shed 5 bases and J shed 0 bases, with 19 bases lying between them. The CDR3 sequence is CASSGKVRGGMNTEAFF. CDR3 in DNA: TGTGCCAGCTCAGGAAAGGTTCGGGGGGGCATGAACACTGAAGCTTTCTTT.

This chain uses TRBV5-4 with TRBJ1-3; D may be TRBD1 (5 bases). In germline, CDR1 is SGHNT, CDR2 YYREEE (reference sequence). The length of the CDR3 is 14 residues. The V gene lost 6 bases and the J gene lost 0 bases, with 10 bases spanning the gap. CDR3: CASMARDSGNTIYF. In DNA form, the CDR3 reads TGTGCCAGCATGGCCAGGGACTCTGGAAACACCATATATTTT.

The chain couples TRBV12-5 to TRBJ2-3; no definite D call. Trimming took 6 bases from V and 5 from J, leaving 12 bases between them. The length of the CDR3 is 13 residues. Germline CDR1 is LGHNT and CDR2 is FRNRAP. DNA of the CDR3: TGTGCTAGTGGCGAGAACGTCTTAGATACGCAGTATTTT. It translates to CASGENVLDTQYF.

The sample holds a few counts of this clone. The chain uses TRBV28 and TRBJ1-2; unclear D gene. CDR1 and CDR2 from the germline V gene are MDHEN and SYDVKM. The V end was cut by 6 bases, the J end by 6 bases, with 17 bases between. The CDR3 has 14 residues. The CDR3 loop reads CASSLATPINGYTF. In DNA, the CDR3 is TGTGCCAGCAGCTTGGCAACCCCCATTAATGGCTACACCTTC.

A word on this clone: The identical CDR3 is also encoded by other nucleotide sequences in the sample. The chain uses TRBV27 and TRBJ2-1; 8 bases line up with TRBD1. This CDR3 has 15 amino acids. From germline, CDR1 is MNHEY and CDR2 SMNVEV (reference sequence). V lost 4 bases and J lost 0; bases outside the gene matches: 2. CDR3 sequence: CASSSGQGSYNEQFF. The CDR3 region has the DNA TGTGCCAGCAGTTCCGGACAGGGCTCCTACAATGAGCAGTTCTTC.

The chain uses TRBV10-3 and TRBJ2-1, with 7 bases identical to TRBD1. The CDR3 sequence is 17 residues long. The germline CDR1 and CDR2 sequences are ENHRY and SYGVKD. Trimming removed 0 bases from V and 4 bases from J; junction bases left unmatched: 9. The chain's CDR3 is CAISESAGQASYNEQFF. The CDR3 DNA sequence: TGTGCCATCAGTGAGTCAGCCGGACAGGCCTCTTACAATGAGCAGTTCTTC.

This clone came up a few times. The CDR3 nucleotides read TGCGCCAGCAGCTTGGAAGGGGGGAACACTGAAGCTTTCTTT. This codes for CASSLEGGNTEAFF. The V gene is TRBV5-1, the J gene TRBJ1-1; TRBD1 is a possible D gene (6 bases). This CDR3 region has 14 residues. Trimming cost V 0 bases and J 1 base, with 7 bases left between them. CDR1 and CDR2 from the germline V gene are SGHRS and YFSETQ.

The chain has TRBV6-5 and TRBJ1-1; possibly TRBD1 for D (6 bases). The V gene's germline CDR1 is MNHEY and CDR2 SVGAGI. With 5 bases removed from V and 4 bases from J, the gap between germline ends came to 14 bases. The CDR3 runs 14 residues. This chain's CDR3 is CASSRQVVRTEAFF. DNA for the CDR3: TGTGCCAGCAGTCGACAGGTAGTCCGCACTGAAGCTTTCTTT.